This TCR beta chain is from a study of cytomegalovirus exposure and HLA in healthy donors. With 60 Vbeta and 13 Jbeta primers, the PCR was carried out. This table comes from immunoSEQ multiplex PCR, and its TCRdb copy is limited to in-frame clones, with some not included. Of tens of thousands of clones in the sample, over 70% were seen once. There are 14 residues in the CDR3. The V and J ends lost 4 bases and 5 bases respectively, with 13 bases between them. Germline CDR1 reads MDHEN; CDR2 reads SYDVKM. Study observations and caveats: Certain sequence variants were highly shared and formed a cluster, and this cluster was likely a sequencing artifact.

Comments on this clone: The antigen is undetermined.

The sequencing input was PBMCs. The chain uses TRBV28 and TRBJ2-3, with D perhaps TRBD2 (6 bases). The TCR was taken from a man aged 60-69 years in good health and CMV-seronegative. CDR3: CASSSLADIDTQYF. The DNA for the CDR3 is TGTGCCAGCAGTTCGTTAGCGGACATAGATACGCAGTATTTT. Supplemented by reference TRBV28 and TRBJ2-3, the full variable domain reads DVKVTQSSRYLVKRTGEKVFLECVQDMDHENMFWYRQDPGLGLRLIYFSYDVKMKEKGDIPEGYSVSREKKERFSLILESASTNQTSMYLCASSSLADIDTQYFGPGTRLTVL.